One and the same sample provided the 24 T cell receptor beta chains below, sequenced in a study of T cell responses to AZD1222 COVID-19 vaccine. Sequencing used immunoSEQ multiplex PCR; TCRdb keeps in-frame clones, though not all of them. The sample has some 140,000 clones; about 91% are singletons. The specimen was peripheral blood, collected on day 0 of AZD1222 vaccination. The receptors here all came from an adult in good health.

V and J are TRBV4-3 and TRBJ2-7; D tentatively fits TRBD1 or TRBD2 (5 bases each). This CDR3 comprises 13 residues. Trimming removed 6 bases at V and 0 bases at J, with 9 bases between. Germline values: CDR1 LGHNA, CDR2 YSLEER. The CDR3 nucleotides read TGCGCCAGCAGGGGGGAAAGCTCCTACGAGCAGTACTTC. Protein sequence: CASRGESSYEQYF.

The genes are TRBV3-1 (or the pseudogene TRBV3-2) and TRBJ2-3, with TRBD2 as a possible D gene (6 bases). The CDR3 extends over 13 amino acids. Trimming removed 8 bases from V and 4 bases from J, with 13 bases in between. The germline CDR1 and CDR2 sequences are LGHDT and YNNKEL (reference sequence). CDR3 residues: CASARDFADTQYF. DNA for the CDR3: TGTGCCAGCGCCCGGGACTTCGCAGATACGCAGTATTTT.

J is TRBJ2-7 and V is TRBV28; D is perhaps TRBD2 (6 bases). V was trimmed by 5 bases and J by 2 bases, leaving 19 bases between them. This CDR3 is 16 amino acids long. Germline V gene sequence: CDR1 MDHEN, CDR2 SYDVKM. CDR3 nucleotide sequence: TGTGCCAGCAGTGCCCAAACTAGCTTTCAGCCCTACGAGCAGTACTTC. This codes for CASSAQTSFQPYEQYF. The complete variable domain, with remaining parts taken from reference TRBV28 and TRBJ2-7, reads DVKVTQSSRYLVKRTGEKVFLECVQDMDHENMFWYRQDPGLGLRLIYFSYDVKMKEKGDIPEGYSVSREKKERFSLILESASTNQTSMYLCASSAQTSFQPYEQYFGPGTRLTVT.

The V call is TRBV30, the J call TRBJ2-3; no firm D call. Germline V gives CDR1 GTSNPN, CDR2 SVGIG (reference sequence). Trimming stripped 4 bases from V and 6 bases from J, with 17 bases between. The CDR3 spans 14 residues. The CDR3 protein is CAWMVAHPVDTQYF. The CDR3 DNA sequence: TGTGCCTGGATGGTGGCTCACCCTGTCGATACGCAGTATTTT.

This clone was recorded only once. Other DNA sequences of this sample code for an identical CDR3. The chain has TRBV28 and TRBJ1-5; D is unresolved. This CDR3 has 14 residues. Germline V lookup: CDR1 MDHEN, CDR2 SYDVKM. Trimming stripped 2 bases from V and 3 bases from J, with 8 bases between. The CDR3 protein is CASSLGRINQPQHF. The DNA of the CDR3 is TGTGCCAGCAGTTTAGGACGGATCAATCAGCCCCAGCATTTT.

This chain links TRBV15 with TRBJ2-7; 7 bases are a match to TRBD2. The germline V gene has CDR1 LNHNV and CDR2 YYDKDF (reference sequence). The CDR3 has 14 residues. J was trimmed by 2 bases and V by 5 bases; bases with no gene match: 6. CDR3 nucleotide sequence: TGTGCCACCAGCCGGGGGGACGGAGCCTACGAGCAGTACTTC. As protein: CATSRGDGAYEQYF.

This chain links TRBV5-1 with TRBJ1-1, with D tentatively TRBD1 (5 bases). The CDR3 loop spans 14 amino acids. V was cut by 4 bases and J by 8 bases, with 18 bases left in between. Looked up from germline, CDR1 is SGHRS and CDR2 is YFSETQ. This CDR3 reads CASSPEPGPREAFF. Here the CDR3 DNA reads TGCGCCAGCAGCCCCGAACCAGGGCCCAGGGAAGCTTTCTTT.

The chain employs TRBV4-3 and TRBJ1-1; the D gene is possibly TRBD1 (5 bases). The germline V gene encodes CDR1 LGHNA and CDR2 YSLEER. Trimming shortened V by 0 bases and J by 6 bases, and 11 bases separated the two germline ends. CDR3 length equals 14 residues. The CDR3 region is CASSQDRGRAEAFF. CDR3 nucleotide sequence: TGCGCCAGCAGCCAAGATAGGGGTAGGGCTGAAGCTTTCTTT.

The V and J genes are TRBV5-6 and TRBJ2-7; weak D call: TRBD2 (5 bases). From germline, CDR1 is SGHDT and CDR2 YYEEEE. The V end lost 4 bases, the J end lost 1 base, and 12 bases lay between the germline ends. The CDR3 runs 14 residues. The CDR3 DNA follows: TGTGCCAGCAGCATCCCGGACTGGTCCTACGAGCAGTACTTC. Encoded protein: CASSIPDWSYEQYF.

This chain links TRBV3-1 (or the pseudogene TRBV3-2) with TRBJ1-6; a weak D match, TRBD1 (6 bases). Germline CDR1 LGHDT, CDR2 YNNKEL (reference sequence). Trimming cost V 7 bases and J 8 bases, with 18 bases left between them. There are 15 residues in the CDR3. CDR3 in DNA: TGTGCCAGCACCCCGCGGGGGCGCGAGGATTCACCCCTCCACTTT. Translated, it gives CASTPRGREDSPLHF.

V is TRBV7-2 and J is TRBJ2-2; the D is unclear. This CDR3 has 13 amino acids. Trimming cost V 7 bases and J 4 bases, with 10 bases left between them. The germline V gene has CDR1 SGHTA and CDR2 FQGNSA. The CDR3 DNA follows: TGTGCCAGCAAAAGGGTGGGCACCGGGGAGCTGTTTTTT. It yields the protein CASKRVGTGELFF. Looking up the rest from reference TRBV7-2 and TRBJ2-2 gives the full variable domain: GAGVSQSPSNKVTEKGKDVELRCDPISGHTALYWYRQSLGQGLEFLIYFQGNSAPDKSGLPSDRFSAERTGGSVSTLTIQRTQQEDSAVYLCASKRVGTGELFFGEGSRLTVL.

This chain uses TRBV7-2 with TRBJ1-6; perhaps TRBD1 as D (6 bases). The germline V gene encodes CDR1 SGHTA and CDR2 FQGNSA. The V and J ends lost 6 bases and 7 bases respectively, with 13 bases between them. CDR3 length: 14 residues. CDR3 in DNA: TGTGCCAGCAGAGGGGGGGTAGGCAATTCACCCCTCCACTTT. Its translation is CASRGGVGNSPLHF.

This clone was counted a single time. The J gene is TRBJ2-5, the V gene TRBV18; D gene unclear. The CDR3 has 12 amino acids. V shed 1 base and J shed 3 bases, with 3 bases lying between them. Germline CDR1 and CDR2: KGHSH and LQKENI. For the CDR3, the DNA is TGTGCCAGCTCACCACAGGAAGAGACCCAGTACTTC. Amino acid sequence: CASSPQEETQYF.

CDR3 sequence (DNA): TGCGCCAGCCACCCATCTAGCGGGAGGGCCCACGAGCAGTTCTTC. Translation: CASHPSSGRAHEQFF. The chain combines TRBV5-1 with TRBJ2-1, with 12 bases fitting TRBD2. CDR1 and CDR2 (germline): SGHRS, YFSETQ. The junction had 12 bases not matched to a gene; V was cut back by 7 bases and J by 10 bases. The CDR3 is 15 residues long.

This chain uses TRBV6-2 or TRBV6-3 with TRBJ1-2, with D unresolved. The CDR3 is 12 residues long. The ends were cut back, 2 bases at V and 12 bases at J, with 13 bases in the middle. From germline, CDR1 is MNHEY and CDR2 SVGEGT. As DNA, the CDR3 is TGTGCCAGCAGTTACGTCGAGGGAGGAAACACCTTC. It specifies CASSYVEGGNTF.

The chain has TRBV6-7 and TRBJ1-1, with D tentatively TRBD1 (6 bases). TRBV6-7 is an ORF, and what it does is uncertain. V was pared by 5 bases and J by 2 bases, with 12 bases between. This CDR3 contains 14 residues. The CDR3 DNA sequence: TGTGCCAGCAGTCAGAGACAGGTAAACACTGAAGCTTTCTTT. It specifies CASSQRQVNTEAFF.

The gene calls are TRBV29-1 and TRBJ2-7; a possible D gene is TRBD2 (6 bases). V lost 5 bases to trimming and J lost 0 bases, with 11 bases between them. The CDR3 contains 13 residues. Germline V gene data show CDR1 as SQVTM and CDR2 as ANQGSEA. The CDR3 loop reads CSVSDGGSYEQYF. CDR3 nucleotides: TGCAGCGTTTCTGACGGGGGCTCCTACGAGCAGTACTTC.

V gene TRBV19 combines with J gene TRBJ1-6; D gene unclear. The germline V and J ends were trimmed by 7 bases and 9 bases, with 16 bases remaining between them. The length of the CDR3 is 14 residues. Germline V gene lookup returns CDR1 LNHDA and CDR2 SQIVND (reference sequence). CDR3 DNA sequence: TGTGCCAGTACCCCCTTCAAAGCTGCTTCACCCCTCCACTTT. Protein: CASTPFKAASPLHF.

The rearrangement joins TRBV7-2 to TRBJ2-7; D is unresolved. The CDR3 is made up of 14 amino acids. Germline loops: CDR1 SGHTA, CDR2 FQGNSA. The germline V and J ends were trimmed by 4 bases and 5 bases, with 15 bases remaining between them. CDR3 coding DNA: TGTGCCAGCAGCTCGGACGCAGAGTGGGACGAGCAGTACTTC. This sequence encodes CASSSDAEWDEQYF. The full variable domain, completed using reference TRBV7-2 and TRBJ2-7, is GAGVSQSPSNKVTEKGKDVELRCDPISGHTALYWYRQSLGQGLEFLIYFQGNSAPDKSGLPSDRFSAERTGGSVSTLTIQRTQQEDSAVYLCASSSDAEWDEQYFGPGTRLTVT.

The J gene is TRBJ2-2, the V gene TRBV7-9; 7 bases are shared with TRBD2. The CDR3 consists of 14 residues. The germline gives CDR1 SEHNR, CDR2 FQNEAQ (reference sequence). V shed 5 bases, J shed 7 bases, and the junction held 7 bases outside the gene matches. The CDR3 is CASSATSLDGELFF. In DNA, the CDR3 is TGTGCCAGCAGCGCGACTAGCTTAGACGGGGAGCTGTTTTTT.

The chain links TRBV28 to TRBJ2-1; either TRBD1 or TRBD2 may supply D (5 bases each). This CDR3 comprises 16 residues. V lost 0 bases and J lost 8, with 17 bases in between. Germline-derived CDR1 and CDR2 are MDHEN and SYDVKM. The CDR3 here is CASSLWIRRGDDEQFF. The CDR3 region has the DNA TGTGCCAGCAGTTTATGGATACGTCGGGGCGACGATGAGCAGTTCTTC.

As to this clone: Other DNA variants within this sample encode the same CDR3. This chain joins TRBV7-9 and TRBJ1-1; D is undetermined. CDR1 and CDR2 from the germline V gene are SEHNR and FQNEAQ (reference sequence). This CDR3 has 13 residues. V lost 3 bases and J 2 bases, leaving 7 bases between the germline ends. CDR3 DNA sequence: TGTGCCAGCAGCTTCCGGGCTAACACTGAAGCTTTCTTT. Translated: CASSFRANTEAFF.

The CDR3 reads CASSQSPREPYEQYF. The DNA of the CDR3 is TGCGCCAGCAGCCAATCCCCCCGGGAACCCTACGAGCAGTACTTC. The chain is built from TRBV4-3 and TRBJ2-7; tentative D call: TRBD2 (5 bases). Germline CDR1 and CDR2: LGHNA and YSLEER. This CDR3 has 15 amino acids. Trimming took 2 bases from V and 2 from J, leaving 13 bases between them.

CDR3 nucleotides: TGTGCCAGCAGCGTAACAGGGGTACAAGAGACCCAGTACTTC. Amino acids: CASSVTGVQETQYF. The chain couples TRBV9 to TRBJ2-5; 7 bases map to TRBD1. There are 14 residues in the CDR3. CDR1 is SGDLS, CDR2 YYNGEE, per germline. The junction had 2 bases not matched to a gene; V was cut back by 1 base and J by 2 bases.